The T cell receptor (beta chain) described here comes from a study of early T cells in non-severe SARS-CoV-2 infection. From the 5' RACE reads, TCRdb called clonotypes with MiXCR, one entry per CDR3 protein. The data show some 91,000 distinct CDR3 sequences, under 15% seen once. Germline V gives CDR1 DFQATT, CDR2 SNEGSKA (reference sequence). The CDR3 is made up of 15 amino acids. V was pared by 4 bases and J by 4 bases, with 9 bases of the junction left unmatched. This clonotype has a handful of counts. Sequencing was performed on whole blood. This chain joins TRBV20-1 and TRBJ2-3, with 9 bases aligning to TRBD1. This receptor was identified in an adult who was a healthcare worker with PCR-confirmed SARS-CoV-2 infection or an uninfected control (not recorded which). The CDR3 here is CSAINRGRSSDTQYF. As DNA, the CDR3 is TGCAGTGCTATAAACAGGGGGCGTTCCTCAGATACGCAGTATTTT.